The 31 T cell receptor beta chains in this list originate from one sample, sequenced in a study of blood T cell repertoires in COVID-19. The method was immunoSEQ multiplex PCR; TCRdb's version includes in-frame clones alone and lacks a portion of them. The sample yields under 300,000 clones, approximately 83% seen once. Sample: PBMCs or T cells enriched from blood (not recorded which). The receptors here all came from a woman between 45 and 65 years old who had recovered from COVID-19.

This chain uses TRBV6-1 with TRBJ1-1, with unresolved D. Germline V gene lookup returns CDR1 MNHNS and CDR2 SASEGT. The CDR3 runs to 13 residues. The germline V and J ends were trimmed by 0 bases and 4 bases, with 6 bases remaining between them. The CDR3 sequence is CASSEAPRTEAFF. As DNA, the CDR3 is TGTGCCAGCAGTGAAGCCCCCCGCACTGAAGCTTTCTTT.

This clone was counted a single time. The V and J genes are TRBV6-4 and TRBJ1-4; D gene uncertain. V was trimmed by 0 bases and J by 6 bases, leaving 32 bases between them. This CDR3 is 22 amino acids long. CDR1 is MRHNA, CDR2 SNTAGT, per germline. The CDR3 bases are TGTGCCAGCAGTGACTCGATATTCTCACCGGCGACCGCAAAACTGGAGGATGAAAAACTGTTTTTT. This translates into CASSDSIFSPATAKLEDEKLFF.

CDR3 DNA sequence: TGTGCCAGCAGTCCAAGACCGGGTACCAACGTCCTGACTTTC. Amino acid sequence: CASSPRPGTNVLTF. V usage is TRBV6-5 and J usage is TRBJ2-6; no clear D. The germline V gene encodes CDR1 MNHEY and CDR2 SVGAGI. Deletions cut 5 bases from V and 8 bases from J, with 13 bases between. The CDR3 is made up of 14 amino acids.

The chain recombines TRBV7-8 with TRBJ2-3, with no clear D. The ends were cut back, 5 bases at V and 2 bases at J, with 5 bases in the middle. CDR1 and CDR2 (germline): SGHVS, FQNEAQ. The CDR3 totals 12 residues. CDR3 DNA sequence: TGTGCCAGCAGCGTTATCACAGATACGCAGTATTTT. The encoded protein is CASSVITDTQYF.

The CDR3, as DNA: TGTGCCAGCAGCAATGATTACACCGGGACTTCCTATCAGCCCCAGCATTTT. Amino acid sequence: CASSNDYTGTSYQPQHF. The V and J genes are TRBV21-1 and TRBJ1-5. TRBV21-1 is an annotated pseudogene. The CDR3 consists of 17 residues.

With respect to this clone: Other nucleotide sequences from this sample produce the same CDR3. CDR3 loop: CAISDSNQPQHF. The DNA of the CDR3 is TGTGCCATCAGCGACAGTAATCAGCCCCAGCATTTT. The genes are TRBV10-3 and TRBJ1-5; tentative D call: TRBD1 (5 bases). The CDR3 extends over 12 amino acids. Trimming took 6 bases from V and 4 from J, leaving 7 bases between them. Germline-derived CDR1 and CDR2 are ENHRY and SYGVKD.

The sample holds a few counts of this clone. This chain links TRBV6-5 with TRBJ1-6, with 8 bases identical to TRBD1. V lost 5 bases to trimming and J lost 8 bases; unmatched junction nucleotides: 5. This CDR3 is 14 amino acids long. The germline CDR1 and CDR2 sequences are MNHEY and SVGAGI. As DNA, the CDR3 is TGTGCCAGCAGTCCGAGGACAGGGCATTCACCCCTCCACTTT. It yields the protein CASSPRTGHSPLHF.

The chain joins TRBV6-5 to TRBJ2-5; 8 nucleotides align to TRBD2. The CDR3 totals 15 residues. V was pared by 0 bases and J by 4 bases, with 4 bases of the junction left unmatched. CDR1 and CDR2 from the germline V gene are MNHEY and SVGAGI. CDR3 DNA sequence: TGTGCCAGCAGTTACTCCCGGGAGGGAGGAGAGACCCAGTACTTC. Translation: CASSYSREGGETQYF.

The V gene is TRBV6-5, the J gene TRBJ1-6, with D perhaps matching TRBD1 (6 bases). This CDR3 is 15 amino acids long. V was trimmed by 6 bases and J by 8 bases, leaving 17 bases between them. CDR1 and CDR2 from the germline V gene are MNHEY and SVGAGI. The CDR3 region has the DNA TGTGCCAGCAGGGGGGCCGGGACATATGATTCACCCCTCCACTTT. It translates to CASRGAGTYDSPLHF.

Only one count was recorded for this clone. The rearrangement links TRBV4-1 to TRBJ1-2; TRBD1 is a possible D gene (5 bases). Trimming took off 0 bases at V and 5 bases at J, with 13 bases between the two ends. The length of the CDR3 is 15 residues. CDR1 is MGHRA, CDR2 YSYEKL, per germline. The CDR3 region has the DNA TGCGCCAGCAGCCAAGAGTCAGGGACTGTTTATGGCTACACCTTC. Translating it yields CASSQESGTVYGYTF.

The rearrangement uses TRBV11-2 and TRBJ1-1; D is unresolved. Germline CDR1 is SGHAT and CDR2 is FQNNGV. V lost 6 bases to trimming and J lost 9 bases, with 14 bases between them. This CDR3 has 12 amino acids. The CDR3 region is CASSLDEPKAFF. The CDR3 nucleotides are TGTGCCAGCAGTCTAGACGAGCCAAAAGCTTTCTTT.

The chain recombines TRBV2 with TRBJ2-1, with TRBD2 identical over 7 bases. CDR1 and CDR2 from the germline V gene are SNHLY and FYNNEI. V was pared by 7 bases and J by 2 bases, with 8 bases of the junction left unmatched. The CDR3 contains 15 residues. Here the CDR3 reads CASKFSGLTYNEQFF. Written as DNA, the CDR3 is TGTGCCAGCAAATTTAGCGGGTTGACCTACAATGAGCAGTTCTTC.

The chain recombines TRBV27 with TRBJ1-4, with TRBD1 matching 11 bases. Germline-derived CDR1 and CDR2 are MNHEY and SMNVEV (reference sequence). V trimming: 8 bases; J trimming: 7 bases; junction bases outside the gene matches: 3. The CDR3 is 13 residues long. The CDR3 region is CASGTGGVEKLFF. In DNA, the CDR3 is TGTGCCAGCGGGACAGGGGGAGTTGAAAAACTGTTTTTT.

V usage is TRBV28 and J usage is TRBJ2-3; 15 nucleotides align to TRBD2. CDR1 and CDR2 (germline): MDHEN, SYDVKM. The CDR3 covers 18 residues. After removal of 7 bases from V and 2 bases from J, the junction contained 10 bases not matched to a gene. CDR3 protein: CASTSGLAGGPTTDTQYF. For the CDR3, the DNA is TGTGCCAGCACCTCGGGACTAGCGGGAGGCCCCACCACAGATACGCAGTATTTT.

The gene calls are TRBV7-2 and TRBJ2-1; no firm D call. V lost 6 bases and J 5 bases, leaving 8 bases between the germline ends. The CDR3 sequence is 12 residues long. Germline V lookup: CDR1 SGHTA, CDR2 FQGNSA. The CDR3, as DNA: TGTGCCAGCAGTTGGGCTCACAATGAGCAGTTCTTC. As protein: CASSWAHNEQFF.

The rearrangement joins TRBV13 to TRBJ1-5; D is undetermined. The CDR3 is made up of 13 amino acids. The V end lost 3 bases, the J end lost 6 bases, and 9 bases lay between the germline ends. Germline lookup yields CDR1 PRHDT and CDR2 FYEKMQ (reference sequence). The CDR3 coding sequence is TGTGCCAGCAGCTTTGGGTCGGGTCAGCCCCAGCATTTT. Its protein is CASSFGSGQPQHF.

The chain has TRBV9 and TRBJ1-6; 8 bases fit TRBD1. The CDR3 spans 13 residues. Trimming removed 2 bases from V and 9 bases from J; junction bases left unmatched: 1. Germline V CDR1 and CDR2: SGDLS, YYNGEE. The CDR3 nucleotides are TGTGCCAGCAGCGTTACAGGGGGTTCACCCCTCCACTTT. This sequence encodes CASSVTGGSPLHF.

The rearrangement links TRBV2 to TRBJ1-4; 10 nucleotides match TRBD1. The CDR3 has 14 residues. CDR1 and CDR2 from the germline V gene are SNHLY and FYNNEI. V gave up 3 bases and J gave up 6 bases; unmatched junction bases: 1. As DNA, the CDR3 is TGTGCCAGCAGTGAGGGACAGGGGTATGAAAAACTGTTTTTT. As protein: CASSEGQGYEKLFF.

DNA of the CDR3: TGTGCCAGCAGCAGCAACAGGGATCAGCAGCCCCAGCATTTT. Its translation: CASSSNRDQQPQHF. The rearrangement joins TRBV3-1 (or the pseudogene TRBV3-2) to TRBJ1-5; D is perhaps TRBD1 (6 bases). The V gene lost 5 bases and the J gene lost 7 bases, with 15 bases spanning the gap. The CDR3 runs to 14 residues. Per the germline V gene, CDR1 is LGHDT and CDR2 is YNNKEL (reference sequence).

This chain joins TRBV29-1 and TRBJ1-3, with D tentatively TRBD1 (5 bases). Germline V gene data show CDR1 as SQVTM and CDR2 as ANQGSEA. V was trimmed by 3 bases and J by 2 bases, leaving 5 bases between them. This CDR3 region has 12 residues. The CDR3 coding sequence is TGCAGCGTTGAGACAGCTGGAAACACCATATATTTT. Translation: CSVETAGNTIYF.

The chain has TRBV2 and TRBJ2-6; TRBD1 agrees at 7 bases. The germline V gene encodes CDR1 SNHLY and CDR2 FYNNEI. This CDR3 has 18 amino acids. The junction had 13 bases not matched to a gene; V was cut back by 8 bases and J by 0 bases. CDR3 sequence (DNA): TGTGCCAGCGTACAAAGGGGGCTATGGTACTCTGGGGCCAACGTCCTGACTTTC. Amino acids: CASVQRGLWYSGANVLTF.

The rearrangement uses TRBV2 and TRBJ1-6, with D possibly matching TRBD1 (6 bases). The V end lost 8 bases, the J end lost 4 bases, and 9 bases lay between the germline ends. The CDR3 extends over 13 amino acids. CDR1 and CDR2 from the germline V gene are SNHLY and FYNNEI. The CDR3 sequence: CASAGEYNSPLHF. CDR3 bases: TGTGCCAGCGCAGGGGAGTATAATTCACCCCTCCACTTT.

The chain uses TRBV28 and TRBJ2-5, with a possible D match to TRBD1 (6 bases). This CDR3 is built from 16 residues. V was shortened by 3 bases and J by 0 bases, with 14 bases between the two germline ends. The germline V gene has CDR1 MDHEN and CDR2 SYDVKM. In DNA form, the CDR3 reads TGTGCCAGCAGTTTTGTCGGGTGGGACAACCAAGAGACCCAGTACTTC. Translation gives CASSFVGWDNQETQYF.

CDR3 bases: TGTGCCAGCAGTGAATTTGGACAGTACTATGGCTACACCTTC. Translating it yields CASSEFGQYYGYTF. The chain links TRBV6-1 to TRBJ1-2; D is possibly TRBD1 (6 bases). Germline CDR1 reads MNHNS; CDR2 reads SASEGT. V lost 2 bases to trimming and J lost 3 bases, with 10 bases between them. The CDR3 has 14 residues.

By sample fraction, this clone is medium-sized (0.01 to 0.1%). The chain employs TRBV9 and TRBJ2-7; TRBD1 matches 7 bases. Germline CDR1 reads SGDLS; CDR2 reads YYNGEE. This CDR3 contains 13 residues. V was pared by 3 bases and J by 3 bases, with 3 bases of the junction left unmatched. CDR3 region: CASSADRDYEQYF. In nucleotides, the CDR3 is TGTGCCAGCAGCGCCGACAGGGACTACGAGCAGTACTTC.

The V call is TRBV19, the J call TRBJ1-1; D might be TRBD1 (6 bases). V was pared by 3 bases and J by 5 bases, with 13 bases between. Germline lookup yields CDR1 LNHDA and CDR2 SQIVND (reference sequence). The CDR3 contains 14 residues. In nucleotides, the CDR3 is TGTGCCAGTAGTATGACAGGAGGAAATACTGAAGCTTTCTTT. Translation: CASSMTGGNTEAFF.

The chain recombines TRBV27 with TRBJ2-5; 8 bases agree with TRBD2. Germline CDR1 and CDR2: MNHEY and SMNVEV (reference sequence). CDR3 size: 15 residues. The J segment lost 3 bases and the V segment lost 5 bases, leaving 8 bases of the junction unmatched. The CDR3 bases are TGTGCCAGCAGTGCCTTGCCCGGGGGGGAAGAGACCCAGTACTTC. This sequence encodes CASSALPGGEETQYF.

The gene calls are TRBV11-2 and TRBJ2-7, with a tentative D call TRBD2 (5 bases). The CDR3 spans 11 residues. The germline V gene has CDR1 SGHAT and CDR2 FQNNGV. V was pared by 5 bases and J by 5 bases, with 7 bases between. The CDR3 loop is CASSLGNEQYF. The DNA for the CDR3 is TGTGCCAGCAGCCTCGGGAACGAGCAGTACTTC.

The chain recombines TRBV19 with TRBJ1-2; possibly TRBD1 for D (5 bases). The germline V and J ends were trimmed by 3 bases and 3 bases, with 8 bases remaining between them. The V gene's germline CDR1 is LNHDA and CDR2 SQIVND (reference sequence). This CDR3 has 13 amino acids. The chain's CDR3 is CASSMQTDYGYTF. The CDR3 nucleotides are TGTGCCAGTAGTATGCAGACAGACTATGGCTACACCTTC.

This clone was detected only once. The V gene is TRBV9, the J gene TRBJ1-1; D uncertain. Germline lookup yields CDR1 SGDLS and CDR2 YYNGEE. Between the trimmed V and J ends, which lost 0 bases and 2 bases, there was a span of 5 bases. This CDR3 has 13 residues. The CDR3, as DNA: TGTGCCAGCAGCGTAGTCCAAAACACTGAAGCTTTCTTT. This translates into CASSVVQNTEAFF.

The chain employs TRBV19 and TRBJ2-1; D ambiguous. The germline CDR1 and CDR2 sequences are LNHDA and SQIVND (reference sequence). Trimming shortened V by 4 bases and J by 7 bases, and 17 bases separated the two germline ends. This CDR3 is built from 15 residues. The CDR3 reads CASSKTADQLNEQFF. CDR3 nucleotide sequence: TGTGCCAGTAGTAAAACGGCGGATCAATTAAATGAGCAGTTCTTC.